These 15 T cell receptor beta chains originate from one sample sequenced in a study of identical twins. MiXCR, run by TCRdb on the 5' RACE reads, gives a single entry per CDR3 protein. This table holds roughly 1,500,000 distinct CDR3 sequences, 32% found once. Sequenced material: cord blood. These receptors came from a newborn girl in good health.

This clonotype was found many times. The chain uses TRBV10-3 and TRBJ2-1; 8 bases match TRBD2. With 4 bases clipped from V and 15 bases from J, the junction kept 11 bases outside the gene matches. CDR1 is ENHRY, CDR2 SYGVKD, per germline. This CDR3 is 13 amino acids long. CDR3 sequence: CAISGTSSSYRFF. CDR3 nucleotides: TGTGCCATCAGTGGGACTAGCTCCTCATATCGGTTCTTC.

The chain is built from TRBV24-1 and TRBJ2-3, with a tentative D call TRBD2 (5 bases). CDR1 is KGHDR, CDR2 SFDVKD, per germline. The CDR3 runs 13 residues. V was clipped by 9 bases and J by 0 bases, with 9 bases between them. The CDR3 sequence is CATEGSSTDTQYF. CDR3 DNA sequence: TGTGCCACCGAGGGATCAAGCACAGATACGCAGTATTTT.

In this sample, this clonotype turned up a few times. The chain carries TRBV20-1 and TRBJ2-7; 7 bases are shared with TRBD2. The CDR3 consists of 16 residues. Germline CDR1 DFQATT, CDR2 SNEGSKA (reference sequence). With V trimmed by 3 bases and J by 1 base, 12 bases remained unmatched. CDR3 residues: CSARGRGASGSYEQYF. The CDR3 DNA is TGCAGTGCTAGGGGTCGCGGGGCTAGCGGTTCCTACGAGCAGTACTTC.

The chain is built from TRBV19 and TRBJ2-7; 8 bases align to TRBD2. The germline CDR1 and CDR2 sequences are LNHDA and SQIVND (reference sequence). The junction had 13 bases not matched to a gene; V was cut back by 2 bases and J by 7 bases. The CDR3 loop spans 16 amino acids. The CDR3 region has the DNA TGTGCCAGTAGTATAATCGCGAGCGGGAGTCCCAATGAGCAGTACTTC. It encodes CASSIIASGSPNEQYF.

Of note for this clonotype: A much larger clone differs by one base, so this may be a read error. This chain joins TRBV29-1 and TRBJ2-5; D possibly uses TRBD1 or TRBD2 (5 bases each). The J call may not be correct, given that the DNA end is closer to TRBJ2-1. CDR1 and CDR2 (germline): SQVTM, ANQGSEA. This CDR3 is built from 13 residues. The CDR3 is CSVTGRIQETQFF. CDR3 in DNA: TGCAGCGTTACGGGACGGATTCAAGAGACCCAGTTCTTC.

This clonotype has a handful of counts. The genes are TRBV3-1 and TRBJ2-3; TRBD2 matches at 9 bases. Per germline, CDR1 LGHDT and CDR2 YNNKEL (reference sequence). The CDR3 consists of 17 residues. The trim removed 1 base at V and 0 bases at J, leaving 5 bases unmatched. CDR3 loop: CASSQALAGPSTDTQYF. The CDR3 region has the DNA TGTGCCAGCAGCCAAGCCCTAGCGGGACCTAGCACAGATACGCAGTATTTT.

This clonotype was picked up a small number of times. V and J are TRBV6-2 or TRBV6-3 and TRBJ1-5; D is undetermined. This CDR3 has 14 residues. V was pared by 1 base and J by 5 bases, with 9 bases between. CDR1 is MNHEY and CDR2 is SVGEGT in the germline V gene. Written as DNA, the CDR3 is TGTGCCAGCAGTTACTTGCGGGATTATCAGCCCCAGCATTTT. It translates to CASSYLRDYQPQHF.

The J gene is TRBJ2-5, the V gene TRBV4-1; no clear D. The end of the DNA fits TRBJ2-7 better, so the J call may be wrong. The CDR3 is 12 residues long. From germline, CDR1 is MGHRA and CDR2 YSYEKL. The CDR3 sequence: CASSQEPPEQYF. In DNA form, the CDR3 reads TGCGCCAGCAGCCAAGAGCCACCCGAGCAGTACTTC.

This clonotype was recorded a few times. This sequence joins TRBV7-2 and TRBJ2-3; the D gene is possibly TRBD2 (6 bases). The V and J ends lost 4 bases and 5 bases respectively, with 16 bases between them. Germline V lookup: CDR1 SGHTA, CDR2 FQGNSA. The CDR3 totals 15 residues. The CDR3 sequence is CASSSLGGAGDTQYF. The CDR3 nucleotides are TGTGCCAGCAGCTCCCTAGGAGGGGCTGGAGATACGCAGTATTTT.

The chain carries TRBV12-3 or TRBV12-4 and TRBJ2-1; TRBD2 aligns across 12 bases. V shed 6 bases, J shed 1 base, and the junction held 7 bases outside the gene matches. The length of the CDR3 is 17 residues. The CDR3, as DNA: TGTGCCAGCAGGCGGGGACTAGCGGGCCTTTCCTACAATGAGCAGTTCTTC. It encodes CASRRGLAGLSYNEQFF.

This clonotype was observed a handful of times. The chain links TRBV29-1 to TRBJ1-1; a possible D gene is TRBD1 (6 bases). V lost 6 bases and J lost 5, with 16 bases in between. Germline-derived CDR1 and CDR2 are SQVTM and ANQGSEA. The CDR3 sequence is 13 residues long. The CDR3 DNA reads as TGCAGCGTCCGGACAGTTAGGCAAACTGAAGCTTTCTTT. Its protein product is CSVRTVRQTEAFF.

The chain couples TRBV24-1 to TRBJ1-1; TRBD1 matches at 9 bases. The V gene end was trimmed by 7 bases and the J gene end by 5 bases; junction bases not matched to a gene: 10. This CDR3 comprises 15 residues. CDR1 and CDR2 from the germline V gene are KGHDR and SFDVKD. The CDR3 DNA reads TGTGCCACCAGGCAACAGGGGGCAAAGACGACTGAAGCTTTCTTT. Residues: CATRQQGAKTTEAFF.

On this clonotype: Being one base from a much bigger clone, this may be a read error. V is TRBV6-5 and J is TRBJ2-1; 7 positions agree with TRBD2. The V gene's germline CDR1 is MNHEY and CDR2 SVGAGI. J was trimmed by 2 bases and V by 2 bases; bases with no gene match: 3. The CDR3 is made up of 15 amino acids. The CDR3 bases are TGTGCCAGCAGTTACGGACTAGTGGCCTACAATGAGCAGTTCTTC. Protein: CASSYGLVAYNEQFF.

This clonotype was detected a few times. The junction departs from germline at one end; a sequencing error may be responsible. J is TRBJ2-1 and V is TRBV28; 8 bases align to TRBD1. Germline lookup yields CDR1 MDHEN and CDR2 SYDVKM. The CDR3 loop spans 21 amino acids. CDR3 sequence reads: CTSSFLGQGDGAEGFYNEQFF. CDR3 sequence (DNA): TGTACCAGCAGTTTCCTTGGACAGGGTGATGGGGCGGAGGGTTTCTACAATGAGCAGTTCTTC.

As DNA, the CDR3 is TGCGCCAGCAGCTTGCCCGGACAGCCCTACGAGCAGTACTTC. It specifies CASSLPGQPYEQYF. V and J are TRBV5-1 and TRBJ2-7, with a possible D match to TRBD1 (6 bases). CDR1 and CDR2 from the germline V gene are SGHRS and YFSETQ. There are 14 residues in the CDR3. The ends were cut back, 1 base at V and 2 bases at J, with 10 bases in the middle.